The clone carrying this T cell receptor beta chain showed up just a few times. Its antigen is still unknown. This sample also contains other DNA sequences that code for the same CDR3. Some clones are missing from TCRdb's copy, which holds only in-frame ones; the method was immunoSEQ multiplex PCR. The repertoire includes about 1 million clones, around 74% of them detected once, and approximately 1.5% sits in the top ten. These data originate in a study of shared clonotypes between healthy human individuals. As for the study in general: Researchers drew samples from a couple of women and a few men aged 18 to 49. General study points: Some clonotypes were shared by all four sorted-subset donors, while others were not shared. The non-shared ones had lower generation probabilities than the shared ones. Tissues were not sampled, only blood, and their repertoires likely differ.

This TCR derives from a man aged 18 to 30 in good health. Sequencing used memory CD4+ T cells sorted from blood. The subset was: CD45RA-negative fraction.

The CDR3 region is CASSLEGTYGYTF. CDR3 sequence (DNA): TGCGCCAGCAGCTTGGAGGGGACCTATGGCTACACCTTC. The gene calls are TRBV5-1 and TRBJ1-2, with D possibly being TRBD1 (5 bases). Germline lookup yields CDR1 SGHRS and CDR2 YFSETQ. CDR3 size: 13 residues. V was clipped by 0 bases and J by 4 bases, with 7 bases between them.